The clone carrying this TCR beta chain appeared once. Since all of the isolated RNA was reverse transcribed, expressed TCRB transcripts were what got sequenced. Only in-frame clones appear in the TCRdb table, and some are missing; sequencing was by immunoSEQ multiplex PCR. The data hold a few hundred thousand clones, with around 30% observed a single time. This specimen comes from a study of beta chain features in type 1 diabetes. CDR1 and CDR2 from the germline V gene are GTSNPN and SVGIG (reference sequence). V was shortened by 4 bases and J by 0 bases, with 10 bases between the two germline ends. The CDR3 runs to 15 residues.

The J gene is TRBJ1-6, the V gene TRBV30; a weak D match, TRBD1 (5 bases). This receptor was taken from a man younger than 35 in good health. The material sequenced was naive CD4+ T cells from blood. The CDR3 region has the DNA TGTGCCTGGAACCGACAGACCTCCTATAATTCACCCCTCCACTTT. Its translation: CAWNRQTSYNSPLHF.